In its sample, the clone carrying this TCR beta chain was seen once. What it binds is not known. Per germline, CDR1 SGHAT and CDR2 FQNNGV. The CDR3 is 16 residues long. V lost 1 base and J lost 0, with 9 bases in between. The sample comes from a study of cytomegalovirus exposure and HLA in healthy donors. Separate from the approximately 670-subject first cohort, the approximately 120-subject validation cohort was the one that the donors belonged to. Measured with immunoSEQ multiplex PCR; TCRdb has only the in-frame clones, and not every one. The sample has hundreds of thousands of clones, 75% to 90% seen once. Regarding the study as a whole: It was reportedly the case that the classifier diagnosed cytomegalovirus status with high specificity and sensitivity. Most sequenced TCRs were rare (though some public TCRs occurred in many donors).

The sample comprised PBMCs. This TCR derives from a woman aged 18-29 years in good health and CMV-seronegative. The chain has TRBV11-2 and TRBJ2-2; D ambiguous. The CDR3 region has the DNA TGTGCCAGCAGCTTAGTGGCAGGAGCGAACACCGGGGAGCTGTTTTTT. Translating it yields CASSLVAGANTGELFF.